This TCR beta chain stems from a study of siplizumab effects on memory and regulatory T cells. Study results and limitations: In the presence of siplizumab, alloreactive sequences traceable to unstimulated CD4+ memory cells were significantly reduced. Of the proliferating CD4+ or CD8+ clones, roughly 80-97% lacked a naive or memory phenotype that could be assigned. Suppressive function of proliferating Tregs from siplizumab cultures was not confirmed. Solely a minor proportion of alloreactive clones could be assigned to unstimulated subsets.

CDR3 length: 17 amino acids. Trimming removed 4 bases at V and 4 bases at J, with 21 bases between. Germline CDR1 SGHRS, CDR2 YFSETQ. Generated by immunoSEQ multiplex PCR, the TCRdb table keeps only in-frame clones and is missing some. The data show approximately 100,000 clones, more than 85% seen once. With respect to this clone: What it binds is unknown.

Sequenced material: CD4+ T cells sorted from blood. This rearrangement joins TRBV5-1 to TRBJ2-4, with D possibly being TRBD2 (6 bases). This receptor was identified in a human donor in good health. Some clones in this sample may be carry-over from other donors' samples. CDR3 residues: CASSLRYITGGKNIQYF. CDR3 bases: TGCGCCAGCAGCCTACGGTATATTACAGGAGGGAAAAACATTCAGTACTTC.